The 16 T cell receptor beta chains below all came from one sample that was sequenced in a study of T cell clonality in common variable immunodeficiency. Measured with immunoSEQ multiplex PCR; TCRdb has only the in-frame clones, and not every one. This repertoire holds 40,000 to 50,000 clones, and none appear only once. Sequenced sample: peripheral blood mononuclear cells. All receptors derive from a person between 18 and 75 years old in good health.

This clone has at least ten counts. The observed sequence ends 3 residues before the CDR3 terminus, with the missing tail filled in from the germline J gene. This sequence joins TRBV7-2 and TRBJ1-2, with D perhaps matching TRBD1 (5 bases). Germline V CDR1 and CDR2: SGHTA, FQGNSA. The CDR3 consists of 14 residues. CDR3 loop: CASSLVSGGLSYTF. Partial CDR3 DNA: TGTGCCAGCAGCTTAGTCAGCGGGGGTCTCAGC.

This clone came up many times. CDR3 DNA, as far as it was read: TGTGCCAGCCTGACGGACGGACAAATATTGAACACTGAA. Protein: CASLTDGQILNTE. The full CDR3 sequence reads CASLTDGQILNTEAFF. This rearrangement joins TRBV7-3 to TRBJ1-1, with a tentative D call TRBD1 (5 bases). The read terminates 3 residues ahead of where the CDR3 ends, so the germline J gene completes it. The germline V gene has CDR1 SGHTA and CDR2 FQGTGA. Trimming stripped 8 bases from V and 0 bases from J, with 19 bases between. The CDR3 extends over 16 amino acids.

This clone was seen repeatedly, ten times or more. The read stops 3 residues short of the end of the CDR3; the missing end is completed from the germline J gene. The chain joins TRBV4-2 to TRBJ1-1, with TRBD1 matching over 8 bases. The CDR3 covers 16 residues. CDR1 and CDR2 from the germline V gene are LGHNA and YNFKEQ. The junction had 6 bases not matched to a gene; V was cut back by 2 bases and J by 1 base. CDR3 sequence: CASSQRGDRSNTEAFF. CDR3 DNA (partial): TGTGCCAGCAGCCAAAGGGGGGACAGGTCGAACACTGAA.

This clone was observed many times. The sequenced fragment ends 3 residues before the CDR3 boundary, so the rest is inferred from the germline J gene. The J gene is TRBJ2-2, the V gene TRBV20-1; 8 bases fit TRBD2. CDR1 is DFQATT and CDR2 is SNEGSKA in the germline V gene (reference sequence). This CDR3 comprises 14 residues. The V and J ends lost 6 bases and 4 bases, in that order; junction bases with no gene match: 7. The part of the CDR3 DNA that was read is TGCAGTGCCTCGGCGGGGGGTGCCACCGGGGAG. Its translation is CSASAGGATGE. The CDR3, in full, reads CSASAGGATGELFF.

This clone was seen repeatedly, ten times or more. The sequenced part of the CDR3 DNA is TGTGCCAGAAGCTCGACGGGGGGGCAGGCTCAGCCC. Its translation is CARSSTGGQAQP. The entire CDR3 reads CARSSTGGQAQPQHF. The rearrangement joins TRBV5-3 to TRBJ1-5; tentative D call: TRBD1 (6 bases). The read ends 3 residues early relative to the CDR3; the germline J gene fills the gap. TRBV5-3 is noted as an ORF with a role that remains uncertain. V lost 3 bases and J lost 6, with 16 bases in between. This CDR3 region has 15 residues.

This clone has ten or more counts. The read terminates 3 residues before the CDR3 end, so the remaining end is supplied by the germline J gene. The chain uses TRBV5-1 and TRBJ1-1, with TRBD1 identical over 10 bases. The CDR3 spans 16 residues. Germline V gene data show CDR1 as SGHRS and CDR2 as YFSETQ. V lost 4 bases, J lost 0 bases, and 6 bases stayed unmatched. The CDR3 bases that were read are TGCGCCAGCAGCACGGGACAGGGGCTAATGAACACTGAA. This gives the protein CASSTGQGLMNTE. The whole CDR3 reads CASSTGQGLMNTEAFF.

This clone was detected many times. Read data end 3 residues before the CDR3 end; the end is taken from the germline J gene. This chain links TRBV6-1 with TRBJ1-2, with 8 bases identical to TRBD1. CDR1 is MNHNS, CDR2 SASEGT, per germline. V shed 4 bases, J shed 3 bases, and the junction held 7 bases outside the gene matches. The CDR3 spans 15 residues. CDR3 sequence reads: CASSGDRSGDYGYTF. The CDR3 bases that were read are TGTGCCAGCAGTGGGGACAGGAGCGGTGACTATGGC.

Many counts were recorded for this clone. CDR3 in amino acids: CASSLVRTTNQETQYF. The sequenced part of the CDR3 DNA is TGCGCCAGCAGCTTGGTCAGGACTACGAACCAAGAGACC. The chain has TRBV5-1 and TRBJ2-5; D is perhaps TRBD2 (6 bases). The read stops 3 residues short of the end of the CDR3; the missing end is completed from the germline J gene. With 0 bases removed from V and 0 bases from J, the gap between germline ends came to 12 bases. Germline loops: CDR1 SGHRS, CDR2 YFSETQ. CDR3 length: 16 amino acids.

About this clone itself: The CDR3 is cut off 3 residues early in the read; its end comes from the germline J gene. The chain couples TRBV7-9 to TRBJ2-7; 8 nucleotides line up with TRBD1. V dropped 6 bases and J dropped 4; count of bases not matched to a gene: 11. The CDR3 is made up of 15 amino acids. From germline, CDR1 is SEHNR and CDR2 FQNEAQ (reference sequence). The chain's CDR3 is CASSPDRGWVYEQYF. The CDR3 bases that were read are TGTGCCAGCAGTCCTGACAGGGGATGGGTTTACGAG.

This clone was counted many times. The read terminates 3 residues before the CDR3 end, so the remaining end is supplied by the germline J gene. This chain uses TRBV6-2 or TRBV6-3 with TRBJ1-6, with unresolved D. The CDR3 is made up of 13 amino acids. The germline CDR1 and CDR2 sequences are MNHEY and SVGEGT. The V and J ends lost 7 bases and 7 bases respectively, with 11 bases between them. The CDR3 region is CASIDYRNSPLHF. The CDR3 DNA, read in part, is TGTGCCAGCATCGACTATAGGAATTCACCC.

This clone has a count of ten or more. The CDR3 end is not reached by the read, which stops 3 residues before it; the germline J gene fills it in. The chain joins TRBV27 to TRBJ1-6, with no clear D. The ends were cut back, 5 bases at V and 3 bases at J, with 5 bases in the middle. Germline loops: CDR1 MNHEY, CDR2 SMNVEV (reference sequence). This CDR3 has 13 residues. CDR3 residues: CASSANYNSPLHF. The CDR3 DNA, read in part, is TGTGCCAGCAGTGCGAACTATAATTCACCC.

This clone was observed at least ten times. The CDR3 is cut off 3 residues early in the read; its end comes from the germline J gene. V and J are TRBV6-1 and TRBJ2-7; a possible D gene is TRBD1 (6 bases). Germline V gene sequence: CDR1 MNHNS, CDR2 SASEGT. The V gene lost 2 bases and the J gene lost 4 bases, with 21 bases spanning the gap. The CDR3 covers 17 residues. The CDR3 region is CASSEIRSWDNLYEQYF. The CDR3 DNA, read in part, is TGTGCCAGCAGTGAAATTCGGTCCTGGGACAACCTATACGAG.

This clone was seen ten or more times. The observed sequence ends 3 residues before the CDR3 terminus, with the missing tail filled in from the germline J gene. The rearrangement links TRBV7-8 to TRBJ1-2; a weak D match, TRBD1 (5 bases). The length of the CDR3 is 15 residues. Germline V gene data show CDR1 as SGHVS and CDR2 as FQNEAQ. V was cut by 5 bases and J by 2 bases, with 15 bases left in between. The CDR3 bases that were read are TGTGCCAGCAGCCCCCGCGACAGTATGAACTATGGC. Its protein product is CASSPRDSMNYG. The complete CDR3 sequence is CASSPRDSMNYGYTF.

The table lists this clone with many counts. The DNA ends 3 residues before the CDR3 does, and the rest of the CDR3 is filled in from the germline J gene. Within the sample, other DNA sequences also encode this same CDR3. V is TRBV7-7 and J is TRBJ2-5; D is possibly TRBD1 (6 bases). V was cut by 1 base and J by 5 bases, with 8 bases left in between. Per germline, CDR1 SSHAT and CDR2 FNYEAQ (reference sequence). CDR3 length: 13 residues. The CDR3 bases that were read are TGTGCCAGCAGCTTAGTTCAGGGGGAGACC. Its protein is CASSLVQGET. The whole CDR3 protein is CASSLVQGETQYF.

This clone was observed at least ten times. The read gets to within 3 residues of the CDR3 end, and the germline J gene fills in the rest. The V and J genes are TRBV19 and TRBJ2-7; 7 bases line up with TRBD1. J was trimmed by 6 bases and V by 5 bases; bases with no gene match: 10. The CDR3 is made up of 14 amino acids. CDR1 and CDR2 (germline): LNHDA, SQIVND (reference sequence). The CDR3 DNA, read in part, is TGTGCCAGTAGTCATGGGACAGCTGGGTTCGAG. Residues: CASSHGTAGFE. Given in full, the CDR3 is CASSHGTAGFEQYF. Together with reference TRBV19 and TRBJ2-7, the CDR3 gives the full variable domain: DGGITQSPKYLFRKEGQNVTLSCEQNLNHDAMYWYRQDPGQGLRLIYYSQIVNDFQKGDIAEGYSVSREKKESFPLTVTSAQKNPTAFYLCASSHGTAGFEQYFGPGTRLTVT.

This clone was seen ten or more times. CDR3 protein: CASSTGTETYGYTF. The sequenced CDR3 bases are TGTGCCAGCAGCACAGGGACAGAGACATATGGC. The chain uses TRBV7-9 and TRBJ1-2; 7 bases line up with TRBD1. The CDR3 is cut off 3 residues early in the read; its end comes from the germline J gene. There are 14 residues in the CDR3. Germline assignment: CDR1 SEHNR and CDR2 FQNEAQ (reference sequence). V shed 5 bases and J 5 bases; nucleotides not matched to a gene: 8. The full variable domain, in which reference TRBV7-9 and TRBJ1-2 provide the parts outside the CDR3, is DTGVSQNPRHKITKRGQNVTFRCDPISEHNRLYWYRQTLGQGPEFLTYFQNEAQLEKSRLLSDRFSAERPKGSFSTLEIQRTEQGDSAMYLCASSTGTETYGYTFGSGTRLTVV.